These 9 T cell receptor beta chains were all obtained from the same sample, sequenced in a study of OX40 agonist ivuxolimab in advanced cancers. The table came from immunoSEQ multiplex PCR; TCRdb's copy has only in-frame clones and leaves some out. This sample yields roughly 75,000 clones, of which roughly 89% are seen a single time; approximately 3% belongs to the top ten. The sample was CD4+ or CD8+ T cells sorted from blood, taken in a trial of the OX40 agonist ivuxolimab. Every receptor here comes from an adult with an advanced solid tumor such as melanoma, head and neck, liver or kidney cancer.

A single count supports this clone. This chain's CDR3 is CASSVGGSTDTQYF. DNA of the CDR3: TGTGCCAGCAGCGTGGGGGGGAGCACAGATACGCAGTATTTT. The rearrangement joins TRBV9 to TRBJ2-3, with 7 bases matching TRBD2. The junction had 0 bases not matched to a gene; V was cut back by 2 bases and J by 0 bases. The CDR3 has 14 amino acids. The V gene's germline CDR1 is SGDLS and CDR2 YYNGEE.

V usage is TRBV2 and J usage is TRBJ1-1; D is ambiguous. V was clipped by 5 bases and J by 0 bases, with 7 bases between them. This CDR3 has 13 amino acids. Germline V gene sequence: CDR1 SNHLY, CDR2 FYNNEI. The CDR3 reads CASSRSMNTEAFF. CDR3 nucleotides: TGTGCCAGCAGTAGGAGCATGAACACTGAAGCTTTCTTT.

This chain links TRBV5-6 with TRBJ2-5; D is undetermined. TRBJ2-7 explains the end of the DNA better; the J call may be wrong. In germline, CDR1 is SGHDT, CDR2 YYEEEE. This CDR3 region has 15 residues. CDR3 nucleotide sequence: TGTGCCAGCAGCTTGGGGCAGCTTCATGTGGGCGAGCAGTACTTC. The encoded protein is CASSLGQLHVGEQYF.

The CDR3 nucleotides read TGTGCCAGCAGTGACAGGGGGCGGCTAAATGGCTACACCTTC. It encodes CASSDRGRLNGYTF. The genes are TRBV6-5 and TRBJ1-2; TRBD1 aligns across 10 bases. From germline, CDR1 is MNHEY and CDR2 SVGAGI. This CDR3 contains 14 residues. The V gene end was trimmed by 5 bases and the J gene end by 6 bases; junction bases not matched to a gene: 6.

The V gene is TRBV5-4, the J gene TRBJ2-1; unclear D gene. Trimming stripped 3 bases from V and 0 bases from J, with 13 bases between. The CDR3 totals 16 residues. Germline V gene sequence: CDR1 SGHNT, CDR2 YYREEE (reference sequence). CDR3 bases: TGTGCCAGCAGCTCGAGTAGAAGTAGCTCCTACAATGAGCAGTTCTTC. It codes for CASSSSRSSSYNEQFF.

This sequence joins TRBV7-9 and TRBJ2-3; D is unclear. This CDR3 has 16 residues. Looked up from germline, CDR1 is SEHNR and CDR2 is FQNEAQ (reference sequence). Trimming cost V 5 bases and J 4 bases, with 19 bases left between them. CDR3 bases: TGTGCCAGCAGCCTGGGTAGTCCTAGTCCCGCAGATACGCAGTATTTT. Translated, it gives CASSLGSPSPADTQYF.

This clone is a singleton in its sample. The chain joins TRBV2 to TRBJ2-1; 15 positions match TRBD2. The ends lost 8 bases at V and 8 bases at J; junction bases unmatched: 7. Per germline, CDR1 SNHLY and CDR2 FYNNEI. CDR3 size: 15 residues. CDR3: CASQGLAGGVDEQFF. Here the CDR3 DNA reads TGTGCCAGCCAGGGACTAGCGGGGGGCGTAGATGAGCAGTTCTTC. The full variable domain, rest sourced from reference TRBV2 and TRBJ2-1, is EPEVTQTPSHQVTQMGQEVILRCVPISNHLYFYWYRQILGQKVEFLVSFYNNEISEKSEIFDDQFSVERPDGSNFTLKIRSTKLEDSAMYFCASQGLAGGVDEQFFGPGTRLTVL.

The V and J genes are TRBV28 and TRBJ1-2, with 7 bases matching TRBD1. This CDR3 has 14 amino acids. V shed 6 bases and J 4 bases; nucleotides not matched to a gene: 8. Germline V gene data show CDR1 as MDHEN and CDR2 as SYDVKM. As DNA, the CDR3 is TGTGCCAGCAGACCCCAGGGGGTGGGCTATGGCTACACCTTC. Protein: CASRPQGVGYGYTF.

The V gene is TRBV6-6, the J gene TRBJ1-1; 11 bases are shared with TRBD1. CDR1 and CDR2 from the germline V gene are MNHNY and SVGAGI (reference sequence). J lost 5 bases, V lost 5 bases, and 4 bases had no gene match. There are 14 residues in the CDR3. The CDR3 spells CASSTGQGVTEAFF. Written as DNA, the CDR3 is TGTGCCAGCAGTACGGGACAGGGGGTTACTGAAGCTTTCTTT.